This entry is about one TCR beta chain. Produced via immunoSEQ multiplex PCR; TCRdb's table is partial and in-frame only. The repertoire holds about 140,000 clones, with around 90% as singletons. The CDR3 consists of 15 residues. Germline assignment: CDR1 WNHNN and CDR2 SYGVQD (reference sequence). V was clipped by 6 bases and J by 4 bases, with 17 bases between them. This record belongs to a study of control samples from healthy donors and cancer patients. This chain joins TRBV10-1 and TRBJ2-3; D not resolved. This TCR derives from a man between 18 and 35 years old in good health. Material for sequencing was blood. DNA of the CDR3: TGCGCCAGCAGCCCCGGAAGGAAGTCCGCAGATACGCAGTATTTT. Its translation: CASSPGRKSADTQYF.